Each of the 6 T cell receptor beta chains below was sequenced from the same sample in a study of blood T cell repertoires in COVID-19. Profiled with immunoSEQ multiplex PCR; TCRdb holds only in-frame clones, not every one. The sample consists of a few hundred thousand clones, about 86% of them appearing once. Sequencing input: PBMCs or T cells enriched from blood (not recorded which). These receptor sequences come from a woman aged 40-49 years with acute COVID-19.

The V gene is TRBV30, the J gene TRBJ2-5; D remains ambiguous. The germline V and J ends were trimmed by 4 bases and 1 base, with 7 bases remaining between them. The CDR3 totals 12 residues. CDR1 and CDR2 (germline): GTSNPN, SVGIG (reference sequence). The CDR3 reads CAWTSGQETQYF. Here the CDR3 DNA reads TGTGCCTGGACGAGTGGCCAAGAGACCCAGTACTTC.

This clone was observed once. The rearrangement uses TRBV28 and TRBJ1-1; D may be TRBD1 (6 bases). CDR1 MDHEN and CDR2 SYDVKM come from the germline V gene. The CDR3 spans 14 residues. V lost 5 bases and J lost 1, with 11 bases in between. The chain's CDR3 is CASSPGHTNTEAFF. CDR3 bases: TGTGCCAGCAGTCCGGGACATACGAACACTGAAGCTTTCTTT.

The chain combines TRBV27 with TRBJ2-7, with a weak D call TRBD1 (7 bases). From germline, CDR1 is MNHEY and CDR2 SMNVEV (reference sequence). Trimming took 6 bases from V and 0 from J, leaving 21 bases between them. The CDR3 runs 17 residues. CDR3 nucleotides: TGTGCCAGCAGCCCAGGGGGACTCTTCTTTAGCTCCTACGAGCAGTACTTC. Translated: CASSPGGLFFSSYEQYF.

J is TRBJ2-7 and V is TRBV3-1 (or the pseudogene TRBV3-2), with 7 nucleotides matching TRBD2. Germline CDR1 and CDR2: LGHDT and YNNKEL (reference sequence). The CDR3 extends over 14 amino acids. V shed 4 bases, J shed 6 bases, and the junction held 9 bases outside the gene matches. The CDR3 region is CASSPGLDQIEQYF. The CDR3 DNA sequence: TGTGCCAGCAGCCCCGGACTAGACCAGATCGAGCAGTACTTC.

The J gene is TRBJ2-3, the V gene TRBV3-1 (or the pseudogene TRBV3-2); 9 nucleotides align to TRBD2. The junction had 2 bases not matched to a gene; V was cut back by 3 bases and J by 4 bases. Germline CDR1 LGHDT, CDR2 YNNKEL (reference sequence). This CDR3 contains 14 residues. Here the CDR3 reads CASSHSGSPDTQYF. The DNA of the CDR3 is TGTGCCAGCAGCCATAGCGGGAGCCCAGATACGCAGTATTTT.

V is TRBV5-1 and J is TRBJ1-1; D is ambiguous. From germline, CDR1 is SGHRS and CDR2 YFSETQ. CDR3 length: 14 amino acids. V was trimmed by 4 bases and J by 1 base, leaving 11 bases between them. CDR3 sequence (DNA): TGCGCCAGCAGCCCACAGAGTTCGAACACTGAAGCTTTCTTT. Protein product: CASSPQSSNTEAFF.